The 16 T cell receptor beta chains given below trace back to one sample, sequenced in a study of cytomegalovirus exposure and HLA in healthy donors. Primers: 60 Vbeta forward and 13 Jbeta reverse. TCRdb's table, derived via immunoSEQ multiplex PCR, lists solely in-frame clones and lacks some. The sample lists 90,000 to 120,000 clones, 82% occurring once. Sequencing used PBMCs. Receptors originate from a man aged 25-45 years in good health and CMV-seropositive.

This chain joins TRBV18 and TRBJ2-6; tentatively, D is TRBD2 (6 bases). From germline, CDR1 is KGHSH and CDR2 LQKENI. V lost 6 bases and J 4 bases, leaving 16 bases between the germline ends. The CDR3 has 16 amino acids. Here the CDR3 DNA reads TGTGCCAGCTCCCCAACGCAGGCGGGGGGGGCCAACGTCCTGACTTTC. Translating it yields CASSPTQAGGANVLTF.

This chain joins TRBV7-8 and TRBJ1-2; TRBD1 might be the D (6 bases). The CDR3 has 14 amino acids. The germline gives CDR1 SGHVS, CDR2 FQNEAQ. The V end lost 5 bases, the J end lost 5 bases, and 15 bases lay between the germline ends. DNA of the CDR3: TGTGCCAGCAGCCCCGGACAGCTACTATATGGCTACACCTTC. This encodes CASSPGQLLYGYTF.

The V gene is TRBV11-3, the J gene TRBJ1-1; D is undetermined. In germline, CDR1 is SGHNT, CDR2 YENEEA. V was pared by 8 bases and J by 1 base, with 11 bases between. This CDR3 has 13 amino acids. CDR3 region: CASSLRENTEAFF. CDR3 nucleotide sequence: TGTGCCAGCTCCTTGCGGGAGAACACTGAAGCTTTCTTT. Variable domain in full (rest from reference TRBV11-3 and TRBJ1-1): EAGVVQSPRYKIIEKKQPVAFWCNPISGHNTLYWYLQNLGQGPELLIRYENEEAVDDSQLPKDRFSAERLKGVDSTLKIQPAELGDSAVYLCASSLRENTEAFFGQGTRLTVV.

The chain employs TRBV7-9 and TRBJ1-1; D gene unclear. CDR1 and CDR2 from the germline V gene are SEHNR and FQNEAQ (reference sequence). V lost 5 bases and J lost 0, with 4 bases in between. The CDR3 sequence is 12 residues long. The CDR3 loop is CASSRLNTEAFF. CDR3 in DNA: TGTGCCAGCAGCCGTTTGAACACTGAAGCTTTCTTT.

This clone occurred a few times. The chain employs TRBV5-1 and TRBJ2-5; TRBD2 agrees at 8 bases. The CDR3 has 15 residues. V was pared by 5 bases and J by 5 bases, with 11 bases of the junction left unmatched. Germline CDR1 is SGHRS and CDR2 is YFSETQ. The CDR3: CASSLPAGGGETQYF. The CDR3 nucleotides read TGCGCCAGCAGTCTTCCGGCGGGGGGCGGGGAGACCCAGTACTTC.

A note on this clone: Its ends do not fully match the called genes, so a read error is possible. The V and J genes are TRBV2 and TRBJ1-6; D may be TRBD1 (6 bases). The CDR3 is made up of 15 amino acids. In germline, CDR1 is SNHLY, CDR2 FYNNEI. The DNA for the CDR3 is TGTGCCAACAGTATAACAGGGCAACGCGGTTCACCCCTCCACTTT. Translation: CANSITGQRGSPLHF. Based on the CDR3 plus reference TRBV2 and TRBJ1-6, the full variable domain is EPEVTQTPSHQVTQMGQEVILRCVPISNHLYFYWYRQILGQKVEFLVSFYNNEISEKSEIFDDQFSVERPDGSNFTLKIRSTKLEDSAMYFCANSITGQRGSPLHFGNGTRLTVT.

The table lists this clone with a count of one. The chain employs TRBV18 and TRBJ2-3; 14 bases match TRBD2. CDR1 is KGHSH, CDR2 LQKENI, per germline. The CDR3 extends over 17 amino acids. Germline trimming cut 3 bases from V and 3 bases from J; bases unmatched to any gene: 5. CDR3 residues: CASSPGLAGEGTDTQYF. DNA of the CDR3: TGTGCCAGCTCACCGGGACTAGCGGGGGAGGGAACAGATACGCAGTATTTT.

This clone was counted once. Mismatch with germline at one junction end may stem from a read error. Here the CDR3 DNA reads TGTTCCAGCAGCTTACCCCCCGGGACTAGCACAGATACGCAGTATTTT. Residues: CSSSLPPGTSTDTQYF. V and J are TRBV7-9 and TRBJ2-3, with a possible D match to TRBD2 (6 bases). The CDR3 covers 16 residues. Germline V gene sequence: CDR1 SEHNR, CDR2 FQNEAQ (reference sequence).

The chain combines TRBV5-1 with TRBJ2-3, with D unresolved. The CDR3 runs 15 residues. CDR1 and CDR2 from the germline V gene are SGHRS and YFSETQ. Trimming shortened V by 0 bases and J by 2 bases, and 10 bases separated the two germline ends. The CDR3 loop reads CASSLVDSNTDTQYF. The CDR3 region has the DNA TGCGCCAGCAGCTTGGTGGATAGCAACACAGATACGCAGTATTTT.

Note on this clone: The germline gene is not matched at one end of the junction; a read error may be the cause. V is TRBV7-7 and J is TRBJ2-7; D perhaps matches TRBD1 (5 bases). The CDR3 length is 12 residues. Germline CDR1 reads SSHAT; CDR2 reads FNYEAQ (reference sequence). DNA of the CDR3: TGTGCTAGCAGCCCTTTTCAGGGCGAGCAGTACTTC. This translates into CASSPFQGEQYF.

The chain employs TRBV5-1 and TRBJ1-2, with 8 bases matching TRBD1. The ends lost 4 bases at V and 4 bases at J; junction bases unmatched: 3. Looked up from germline, CDR1 is SGHRS and CDR2 is YFSETQ. CDR3 length: 13 amino acids. CDR3 bases: TGCGCCAGCAGCACCGGGACAGGCTATGGCTACACCTTC. Protein: CASSTGTGYGYTF.

This rearrangement joins TRBV18 to TRBJ1-2; perhaps TRBD1 as D (5 bases). Germline lookup yields CDR1 KGHSH and CDR2 LQKENI. The CDR3 extends over 14 amino acids. V lost 3 bases and J lost 4, with 12 bases in between. CDR3 nucleotide sequence: TGTGCCAGCTCACCGGGCAGGGAGGTCTATGGCTACACCTTC. Protein: CASSPGREVYGYTF.

The rearrangement links TRBV7-3 to TRBJ2-7; maybe TRBD1 (6 bases). The V end lost 2 bases, the J end lost 3 bases, and 14 bases lay between the germline ends. Germline V gene data show CDR1 as SGHTA and CDR2 as FQGTGA. The length of the CDR3 is 15 residues. The CDR3 DNA reads as TGTGCCAGCAGCTTATTTCTGGGGGCGGACTACGAGCAGTACTTC. This encodes CASSLFLGADYEQYF.

The chain carries TRBV27 and TRBJ1-5; TRBD1 aligns across 7 bases. From germline, CDR1 is MNHEY and CDR2 SMNVEV (reference sequence). The trim removed 6 bases at V and 0 bases at J, leaving 2 bases unmatched. CDR3 length: 14 amino acids. The CDR3 DNA follows: TGTGCCAGCAGGAGGACAGGTAGCAATCAGCCCCAGCATTTT. It encodes CASRRTGSNQPQHF.

The gene calls are TRBV5-4 and TRBJ1-1; 10 bases are a match to TRBD1. The germline V gene encodes CDR1 SGHNT and CDR2 YYREEE (reference sequence). Germline trimming cut 4 bases from V and 4 bases from J; bases unmatched to any gene: 7. The CDR3 covers 15 residues. DNA for the CDR3: TGTGCCAGCAGCCTCCGACAGGGGGCGAGCACTGAAGCTTTCTTT. Amino acids: CASSLRQGASTEAFF.

The V call is TRBV2, the J call TRBJ2-7; 8 bases align to TRBD1. The germline gives CDR1 SNHLY, CDR2 FYNNEI. The CDR3 has 14 residues. V was clipped by 7 bases and J by 4 bases; unmatched bases: 9. CDR3 sequence reads: CASNFETGDYEQYF. In nucleotides, the CDR3 is TGTGCCAGCAATTTCGAGACAGGGGATTACGAGCAGTACTTC.